This TCR beta chain derives from a study of T-cell memory formation after mild COVID-19. This clonotype was detected a few times. Its antigen remains unidentified. TCRdb ran MiXCR on the 5' RACE reads and lists one entry per CDR3 protein. This table holds about 240,000 distinct CDR3 sequences, more than 8% found once. Study results and limitations: A subset of responding clones appeared in pre-infection memory, suggesting cross-reactive memory joined.

V shed 4 bases and J shed 7 bases, with 22 bases lying between them. The CDR3 consists of 16 residues. This chain links TRBV12-3 or TRBV12-4 with TRBJ1-1; no clear D. The clonotype originates from a young man who had mild COVID-19 (a few samples of this study predate the infection). Cell type and time point are not known. The sequencing sample was made of PBMCs or a T cell subset sorted from them (not recorded which). The CDR3 DNA sequence: TGTGCCAGCAGTTCCACCGCCCGGGTGAGGATCAGTGAAGCTTTCTTT. It encodes CASSSTARVRISEAFF.